This entry describes one TCR beta chain. An input of roughly 0.5 to 1 ug of RNA was subjected to reverse transcription using random hexamers. A multiplex approach, immunoSEQ multiplex PCR, amplified TCR beta CDR3 across 54 Vbeta and 13 Jbeta. TCRdb re-called the immunoSEQ multiplex PCR reads with MiXCR, one entry per CDR3 protein. The sample has about 120,000 distinct CDR3 sequences, under 95% seen once. This sample was taken from a study of CD8 T cells in Susac syndrome. This CDR3 comprises 13 residues. Germline CDR1 MNHEY, CDR2 SVGEGT. Trimming cost V 4 bases and J 5 bases; bases outside gene matches: 4.

V and J are TRBV6-2 or TRBV6-3 and TRBJ2-7; the match to TRBD1 covers 8 bases. This receptor was identified in a human donor in good health. Specimen: CD8+ T cells from PBMCs. CDR3 in amino acids: CASSLWTGNEQYF. The CDR3 nucleotides are TGTGCCAGCAGTTTGTGGACAGGGAACGAGCAGTACTTC.